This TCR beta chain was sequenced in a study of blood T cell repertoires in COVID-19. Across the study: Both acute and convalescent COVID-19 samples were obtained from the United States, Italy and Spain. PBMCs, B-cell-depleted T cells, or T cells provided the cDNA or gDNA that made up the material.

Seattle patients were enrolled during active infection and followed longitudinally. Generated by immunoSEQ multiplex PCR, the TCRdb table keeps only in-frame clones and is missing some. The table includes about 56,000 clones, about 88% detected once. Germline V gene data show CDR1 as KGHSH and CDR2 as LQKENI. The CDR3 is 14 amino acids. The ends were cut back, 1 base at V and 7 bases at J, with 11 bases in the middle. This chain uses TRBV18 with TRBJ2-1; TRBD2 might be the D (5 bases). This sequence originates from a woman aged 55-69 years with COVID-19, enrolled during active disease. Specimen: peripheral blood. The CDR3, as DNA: TGTGCCAGCTCACCACAATCTGGCGGGAATGAGCAGTTCTTC. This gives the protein CASSPQSGGNEQFF.